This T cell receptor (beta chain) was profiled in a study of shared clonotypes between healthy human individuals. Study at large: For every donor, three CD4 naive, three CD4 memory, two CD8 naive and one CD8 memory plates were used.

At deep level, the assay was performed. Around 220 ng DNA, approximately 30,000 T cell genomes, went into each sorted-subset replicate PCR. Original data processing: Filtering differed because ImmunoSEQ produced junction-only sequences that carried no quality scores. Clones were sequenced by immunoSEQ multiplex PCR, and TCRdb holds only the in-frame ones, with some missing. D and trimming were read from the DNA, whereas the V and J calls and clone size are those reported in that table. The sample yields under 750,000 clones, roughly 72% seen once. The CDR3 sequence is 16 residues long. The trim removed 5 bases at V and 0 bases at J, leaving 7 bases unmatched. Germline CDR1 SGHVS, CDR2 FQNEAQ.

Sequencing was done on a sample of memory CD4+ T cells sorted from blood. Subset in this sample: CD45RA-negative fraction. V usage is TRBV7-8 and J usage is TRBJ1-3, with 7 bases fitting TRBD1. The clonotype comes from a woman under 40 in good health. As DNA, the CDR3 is TGTGCCAGCAGCGCTAGCTGGACAGGCTCTGGAAACACCATATATTTT. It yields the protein CASSASWTGSGNTIYF.